The T cell receptor beta chain described here comes from a study of OX40 agonist ivuxolimab in advanced cancers. Study at large: The treatment was a fully human IgG2 OX40 agonist, ivuxolimab.

CDR1 and CDR2 (germline): MNHEY, SMNVEV (reference sequence). Trimming took 3 bases from V and 7 from J; bases not matched to a gene: 5. The CDR3 extends over 14 amino acids. Libraries were prepared by immunoSEQ multiplex PCR; TCRdb keeps only in-frame clonotypes and omits some of them. The sample has 90,000 to 100,000 clones; approximately 94% are singletons. The sequencing here drew on CD4+ or CD8+ T cells sorted from blood, taken in a trial of the OX40 agonist ivuxolimab. The genes are TRBV27 and TRBJ2-7; 11 bases fit TRBD1. This TCR was sampled from an adult with an advanced solid tumor such as melanoma, head and neck, liver or kidney cancer. CDR3 nucleotide sequence: TGTGCCAGCAGTTTTGGACAGGGGGCATGGGAGCAGTACTTC. This encodes CASSFGQGAWEQYF.